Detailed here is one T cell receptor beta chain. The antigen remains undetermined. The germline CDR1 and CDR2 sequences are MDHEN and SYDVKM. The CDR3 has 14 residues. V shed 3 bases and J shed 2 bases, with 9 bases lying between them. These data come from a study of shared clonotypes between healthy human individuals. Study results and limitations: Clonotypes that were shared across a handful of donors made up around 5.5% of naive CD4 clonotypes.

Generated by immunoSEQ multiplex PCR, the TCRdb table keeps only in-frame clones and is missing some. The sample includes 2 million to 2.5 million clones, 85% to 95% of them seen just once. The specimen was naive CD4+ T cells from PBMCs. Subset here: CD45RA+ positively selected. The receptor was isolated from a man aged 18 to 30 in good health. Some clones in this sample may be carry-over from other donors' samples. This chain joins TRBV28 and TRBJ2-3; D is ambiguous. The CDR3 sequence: CASSLAGFTDTQYF. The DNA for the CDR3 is TGTGCCAGCAGTTTGGCCGGGTTCACAGATACGCAGTATTTT.